This TCR beta chain came from a study of brain metastases from non-small cell lung cancer. Study findings and constraints: Compared with primary tumors, brain metastases showed less T-cell infiltration.

Generated by immunoSEQ multiplex PCR, the TCRdb table keeps only in-frame clones and is missing some. Among 4,000 to 6,000 clones listed, approximately 85% were seen once. As regards this clone: Antigen specificity is unknown.

Sequenced input: primary lung tumor tissue. This clonotype originated in a donor aged 40 or over with non-small cell lung cancer.

The CDR3 nucleotides read TGTGCCAGCAGCCAACAACTGACTAGCTACGAGCAGTACTTC. The encoded protein is CASSQQLTSYEQYF. The V and J genes are TRBV3-1 (or the pseudogene TRBV3-2) and TRBJ2-7; D perhaps matches TRBD2 (6 bases). V was trimmed by 2 bases and J by 3 bases, leaving 11 bases between them. Germline-derived CDR1 and CDR2 are LGHDT and YNNKEL (reference sequence). The CDR3 is 14 amino acids.